This T cell receptor (beta chain) was identified during a study of shared clonotypes between healthy human individuals. Only in-frame clones appear in the TCRdb table, and some are missing; sequencing was by immunoSEQ multiplex PCR. The sample carries approximately 620,000 clones, more than 95% recorded once. Germline values: CDR1 MNHNS, CDR2 SASEGT. The CDR3 covers 15 residues. J gave up 4 bases and V 6 bases, and 5 bases lay outside the gene matches. The specimen was naive CD4+ T cells sorted from blood. As to subset: CD45RA+ positively selected. The sequence was obtained from a woman in her 30s in good health. V is TRBV6-1 and J is TRBJ2-1; 11 nucleotides line up with TRBD2. CDR3 sequence reads: CASRVLAGAYNEQFF. Written as DNA, the CDR3 is TGTGCCAGCAGAGTACTAGCGGGGGCGTACAATGAGCAGTTCTTC.